This TCR beta chain stems from a study of blood T cell repertoires in COVID-19. Overall study context: Both acute and convalescent COVID-19 samples were obtained from the United States, Italy and Spain. PBMCs, B-cell-depleted T cells, or T cells were the source of the cDNA or gDNA that made up the material.

How the authors handled the data: Researchers report that nucleated cell counts were estimated from reference gene primer amplification. Profiled with immunoSEQ multiplex PCR; TCRdb holds only in-frame clones, not every one. V and J calls and clone size are copied from that table; D and trimming were computed from the DNA. The table includes 130,000 to 150,000 clones, 70% to 90% detected once. This CDR3 has 17 amino acids. V dropped 3 bases and J dropped 3; count of bases not matched to a gene: 6. Germline CDR1 is SGHTA and CDR2 is FQGNSA. Seattle's enrolled individuals joined amid active infection and were then monitored longitudinally.

This sequence was found in a woman aged 55-70 years with COVID-19, enrolled during active disease. V usage is TRBV7-2 and J usage is TRBJ2-1; 12 bases align to TRBD2. What was sequenced was peripheral blood. CDR3 amino acids: CASSFWTSGAYYNEQFF. The CDR3 DNA sequence: TGTGCCAGCAGCTTCTGGACTAGCGGGGCGTACTACAATGAGCAGTTCTTC.